One and the same sample provided the 22 T cell receptor beta chains below, sequenced in a study of blood T cell repertoires in COVID-19. Only in-frame clones appear in the TCRdb table, and some are missing; sequencing was by immunoSEQ multiplex PCR. The sample carries 200,000 to 250,000 clones, roughly nine tenths recorded once. The specimen sequenced was peripheral blood. These receptor sequences come from a woman in her forties or fifties with acute or convalescent COVID-19.

This clone was observed once. V gene TRBV7-8 combines with J gene TRBJ1-2; 11 bases agree with TRBD1. The V and J ends lost 5 bases and 7 bases, in that order; junction bases with no gene match: 9. Looked up from germline, CDR1 is SGHVS and CDR2 is FQNEAQ. The CDR3 totals 15 residues. CDR3 amino acids: CASSAPGTGGFGYTF. CDR3 coding DNA: TGTGCCAGCAGCGCACCCGGGACAGGGGGATTTGGCTACACCTTC.

The chain carries TRBV6-5 and TRBJ1-2, with D tentatively TRBD1 (6 bases). The length of the CDR3 is 15 residues. Trimming stripped 1 base from V and 4 bases from J, with 13 bases between. Germline V lookup: CDR1 MNHEY, CDR2 SVGAGI. The CDR3 nucleotides read TGTGCCAGCAGTTACTTCGGTGACAGGAGCTATGGCTACACCTTC. Residues: CASSYFGDRSYGYTF.

V and J are TRBV5-6 and TRBJ2-3; 11 bases align to TRBD1. The V gene's germline CDR1 is SGHDT and CDR2 YYEEEE. The CDR3 runs to 14 residues. V lost 1 base, J lost 15 bases, and 10 bases stayed unmatched. CDR3 in DNA: TGTGCCAGCAGCTTGAGAGGGCCGGGACAGGGGGGCTATTTT. It encodes CASSLRGPGQGGYF.

This clone was picked up a small number of times. This sequence joins TRBV7-9 and TRBJ1-1; 9 positions agree with TRBD1. Germline-derived CDR1 and CDR2 are SEHNR and FQNEAQ (reference sequence). This CDR3 has 15 residues. The junction had 8 bases not matched to a gene; V was cut back by 5 bases and J by 4 bases. The CDR3 DNA sequence: TGTGCCAGCAGCCCCGGACAGGGGCTAGGCACTGAAGCTTTCTTT. Its translation is CASSPGQGLGTEAFF.

The chain joins TRBV24-1 to TRBJ2-1; the match to TRBD2 covers 9 bases. This CDR3 contains 12 residues. Germline V lookup: CDR1 KGHDR, CDR2 SFDVKD. V gave up 10 bases and J gave up 6 bases; unmatched junction bases: 3. CDR3 in DNA: TGTGCCACGGCAGCGGGGGGCAATGAGCAGTTCTTC. Amino acid sequence: CATAAGGNEQFF.

The chain recombines TRBV5-1 with TRBJ2-3, with 9 bases lining up with TRBD2. Germline CDR1 and CDR2: SGHRS and YFSETQ. V dropped 4 bases and J dropped 4; count of bases not matched to a gene: 4. CDR3 length: 14 residues. For the CDR3, the DNA is TGCGCCAGCAGCACGACTAGCGGTTCAGATACGCAGTATTTT. It translates to CASSTTSGSDTQYF.

The rearrangement joins TRBV6-6 to TRBJ1-2; D gene ambiguous. Germline loops: CDR1 MNHNY, CDR2 SVGAGI (reference sequence). CDR3 length equals 16 residues. With 7 bases removed from V and 3 bases from J, the gap between germline ends came to 21 bases. The CDR3 reads CASTHEAIYVHYGYTF. CDR3 bases: TGTGCCAGCACCCACGAAGCGATCTATGTCCACTATGGCTACACCTTC.

The chain has TRBV6-5 and TRBJ2-1; 8 positions match TRBD2. Germline V gives CDR1 MNHEY, CDR2 SVGAGI. V lost 6 bases and J lost 1; bases outside the gene matches: 5. The CDR3 contains 15 residues. CDR3 DNA sequence: TGTGCCAGCAGACGACTAGCGACTTCCTACAATGAGCAGTTCTTC. This encodes CASRRLATSYNEQFF.

This clone has only a few counts. This chain links TRBV27 with TRBJ1-6, with D perhaps TRBD1 (6 bases). The V gene's germline CDR1 is MNHEY and CDR2 SMNVEV (reference sequence). Trimming removed 5 bases from V and 10 bases from J, with 12 bases in between. The CDR3 spans 13 residues. The CDR3 region is CASSTGGASPLHF. Here the CDR3 DNA reads TGTGCCAGCAGTACCGGGGGGGCATCACCCCTCCACTTT.

The CDR3 DNA reads TGTGCCAGCAGTCCCAGGTGGGCCTCCGGGGAGCTGTTTTTT. It encodes CASSPRWASGELFF. This chain joins TRBV6-6 and TRBJ2-2; D gene unclear. This CDR3 comprises 14 residues. V was cut by 5 bases and J by 6 bases, with 13 bases left in between. The germline V gene encodes CDR1 MNHNY and CDR2 SVGAGI (reference sequence).

The chain has TRBV7-3 and TRBJ1-2, with TRBD1 identical over 7 bases. Germline assignment: CDR1 SGHTA and CDR2 FQGTGA. The V segment lost 2 bases and the J segment 3 bases; nucleotides outside the gene matches: 9. The CDR3 sequence is 16 residues long. In nucleotides, the CDR3 is TGTGCCAGCAGCTTACCCCATGCGGGACAGTACTATGGCTACACCTTC. Amino acids: CASSLPHAGQYYGYTF.

The CDR3 reads CASSHPPTESSYNEQFF. DNA for the CDR3: TGCGCCAGCAGCCACCCTCCGACAGAAAGCTCCTACAATGAGCAGTTCTTC. J is TRBJ2-1 and V is TRBV4-1; maybe TRBD1 (5 bases). V lost 3 bases to trimming and J lost 0 bases, with 15 bases between them. CDR1 is MGHRA and CDR2 is YSYEKL in the germline V gene. The CDR3 has 17 amino acids.

The chain carries TRBV5-1 and TRBJ1-5; D gene ambiguous. Trimming took 5 bases from V and 7 from J, leaving 10 bases between them. The CDR3 loop spans 12 amino acids. CDR1 is SGHRS, CDR2 YFSETQ, per germline. CDR3 region: CASSDGGQPQHF. CDR3 in DNA: TGCGCCAGCAGTGATGGCGGACAGCCCCAGCATTTT.

The V and J genes are TRBV18 and TRBJ2-1; D is possibly TRBD2 (6 bases). The V and J ends lost 5 bases and 2 bases respectively, with 10 bases between them. The CDR3 loop spans 14 amino acids. The germline V gene has CDR1 KGHSH and CDR2 LQKENI. This CDR3 is CASSSTRAYNEQFF. CDR3 DNA: TGTGCCAGCTCATCGACTAGGGCCTACAATGAGCAGTTCTTC. Combining the CDR3 with reference TRBV18 and TRBJ2-1 gives the whole variable domain NAGVMQNPRHLVRRRGQEARLRCSPMKGHSHVYWYRQLPEEGLKFMVYLQKENIIDESGMPKERFSAEFPKEGPSILRIQQVVRGDSAAYFCASSSTRAYNEQFFGPGTRLTVL.

The chain links TRBV7-2 to TRBJ1-4; maybe TRBD1 (6 bases). From germline, CDR1 is SGHTA and CDR2 FQGNSA. V was pared by 5 bases and J by 3 bases, with 16 bases between. The CDR3 has 16 amino acids. The CDR3, as DNA: TGTGCCAGCAGCCTAGAGGGGGGGCTGGCTAATGAAAAACTGTTTTTT. It yields the protein CASSLEGGLANEKLFF.

This chain joins TRBV30 and TRBJ2-2; a weak D match, TRBD2 (5 bases). Per the germline V gene, CDR1 is GTSNPN and CDR2 is SVGIG (reference sequence). The V end lost 7 bases, the J end lost 4 bases, and 13 bases lay between the germline ends. CDR3 size: 13 residues. The DNA of the CDR3 is TGTGCCTCCGGACTGGCGGGCACCGGGGAGCTGTTTTTT. It encodes CASGLAGTGELFF.

This chain links TRBV24-1 with TRBJ2-3; 11 bases align to TRBD1. The V segment lost 7 bases and the J segment 4 bases; nucleotides outside the gene matches: 6. Germline CDR1 reads KGHDR; CDR2 reads SFDVKD. CDR3 size: 15 residues. As DNA, the CDR3 is TGTGCCACCAGCTCGGGACAGGGGGTGGCAGATACGCAGTATTTT. Encoded protein: CATSSGQGVADTQYF.

The genes are TRBV4-3 and TRBJ1-6; 9 nucleotides match TRBD1. Germline V gene sequence: CDR1 LGHNA, CDR2 YSLEER. This CDR3 comprises 16 residues. The V segment lost 2 bases and the J segment 7 bases; nucleotides outside the gene matches: 6. The chain's CDR3 is CASSQQLDRGNSPLHF. Written as DNA, the CDR3 is TGCGCCAGCAGCCAACAACTTGACAGGGGGAATTCACCCCTCCACTTT.

The chain is built from TRBV20-1 and TRBJ2-3, with 11 bases lining up with TRBD1. CDR1 DFQATT and CDR2 SNEGSKA come from the germline V gene (reference sequence). CDR3 size: 17 residues. V was pared by 3 bases and J by 0 bases, with 8 bases of the junction left unmatched. CDR3 DNA: TGCAGTGCTAGTCTGGGACAGGGGGTAGTCAGCACAGATACGCAGTATTTT. Protein sequence: CSASLGQGVVSTDTQYF.

V is TRBV19 and J is TRBJ1-5, with TRBD1 matching over 8 bases. Germline CDR1 reads LNHDA; CDR2 reads SQIVND (reference sequence). The CDR3 contains 16 residues. J gave up 5 bases and V 3 bases, and 9 bases lay outside the gene matches. For the CDR3, the DNA is TGTGCCAGTAGTATTGGAAGTGGGACAGGAGATCAGCCCCAGCATTTT. This codes for CASSIGSGTGDQPQHF. Complete variable domain (other parts from reference TRBV19 and TRBJ1-5): DGGITQSPKYLFRKEGQNVTLSCEQNLNHDAMYWYRQDPGQGLRLIYYSQIVNDFQKGDIAEGYSVSREKKESFPLTVTSAQKNPTAFYLCASSIGSGTGDQPQHFGDGTRLSIL.

J is TRBJ1-1 and V is TRBV5-6; D is uncertain. Germline assignment: CDR1 SGHDT and CDR2 YYEEEE. The CDR3 totals 12 residues. Trimming took 4 bases from V and 5 from J, leaving 9 bases between them. This chain's CDR3 is CASSVLSTEAFF. Here the CDR3 DNA reads TGTGCCAGCAGCGTTCTCTCGACTGAAGCTTTCTTT.

The chain combines TRBV27 with TRBJ1-5; TRBD1 agrees at 7 bases. CDR1 is MNHEY and CDR2 is SMNVEV in the germline V gene (reference sequence). Germline trimming cut 4 bases from V and 4 bases from J; bases unmatched to any gene: 13. CDR3 length equals 17 residues. CDR3 bases: TGTGCCAGCAGTTCCTCGACAGGGTTGGGAATGAATCAGCCCCAGCATTTT. Amino acid sequence: CASSSSTGLGMNQPQHF.